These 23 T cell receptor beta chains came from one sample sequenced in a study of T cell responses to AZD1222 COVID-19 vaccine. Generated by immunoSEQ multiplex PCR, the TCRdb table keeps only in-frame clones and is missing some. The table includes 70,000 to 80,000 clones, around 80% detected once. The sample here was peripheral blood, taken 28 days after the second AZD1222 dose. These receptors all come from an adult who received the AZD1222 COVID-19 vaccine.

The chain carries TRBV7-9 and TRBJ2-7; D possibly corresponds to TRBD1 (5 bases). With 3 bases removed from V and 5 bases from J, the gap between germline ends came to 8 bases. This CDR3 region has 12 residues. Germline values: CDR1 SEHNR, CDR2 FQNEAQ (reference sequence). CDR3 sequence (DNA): TGTGCCAGCAGCTTCGTAGGGGACGAGCAGTACTTC. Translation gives CASSFVGDEQYF.

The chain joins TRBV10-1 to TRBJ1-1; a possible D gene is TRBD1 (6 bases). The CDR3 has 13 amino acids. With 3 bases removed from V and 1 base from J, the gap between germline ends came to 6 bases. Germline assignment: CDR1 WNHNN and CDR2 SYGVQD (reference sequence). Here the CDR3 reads CASSEQGNTEAFF. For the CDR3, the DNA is TGCGCCAGCAGTGAACAGGGGAACACTGAAGCTTTCTTT.

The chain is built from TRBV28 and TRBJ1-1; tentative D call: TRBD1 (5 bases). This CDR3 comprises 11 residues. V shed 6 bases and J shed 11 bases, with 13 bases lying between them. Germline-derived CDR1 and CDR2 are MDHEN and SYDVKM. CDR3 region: CASRLDRGAFF. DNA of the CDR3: TGTGCCAGCAGACTCGACAGAGGGGCTTTCTTT.

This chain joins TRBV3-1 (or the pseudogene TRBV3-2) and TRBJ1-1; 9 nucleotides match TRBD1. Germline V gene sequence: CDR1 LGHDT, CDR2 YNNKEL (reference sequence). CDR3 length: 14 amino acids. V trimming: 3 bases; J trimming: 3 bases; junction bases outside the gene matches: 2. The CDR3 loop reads CASSHGQGYTEAFF. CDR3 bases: TGTGCCAGCAGCCACGGACAGGGGTACACTGAAGCTTTCTTT.

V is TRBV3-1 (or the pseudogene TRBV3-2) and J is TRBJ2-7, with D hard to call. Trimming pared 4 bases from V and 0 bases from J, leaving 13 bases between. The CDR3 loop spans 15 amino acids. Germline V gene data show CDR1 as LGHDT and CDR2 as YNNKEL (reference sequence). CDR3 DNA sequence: TGTGCCAGCAGCCGGACCCCGGGCCTCTCCTACGAGCAGTACTTC. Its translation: CASSRTPGLSYEQYF.

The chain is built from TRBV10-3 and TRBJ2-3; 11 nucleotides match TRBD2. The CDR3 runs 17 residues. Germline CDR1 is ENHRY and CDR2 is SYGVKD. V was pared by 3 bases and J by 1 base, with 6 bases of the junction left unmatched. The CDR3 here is CAISDSGTSGRTDTQYF. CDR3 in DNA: TGTGCCATCAGTGATTCCGGGACTAGCGGTCGCACAGATACGCAGTATTTT.

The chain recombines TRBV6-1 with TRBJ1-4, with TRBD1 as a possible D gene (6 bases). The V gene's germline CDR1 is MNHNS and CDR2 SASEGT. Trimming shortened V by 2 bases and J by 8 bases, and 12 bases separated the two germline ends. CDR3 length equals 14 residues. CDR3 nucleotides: TGTGCCAGCAGTGAATGGGGGGCGGGGGAAAAACTGTTTTTT. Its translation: CASSEWGAGEKLFF.

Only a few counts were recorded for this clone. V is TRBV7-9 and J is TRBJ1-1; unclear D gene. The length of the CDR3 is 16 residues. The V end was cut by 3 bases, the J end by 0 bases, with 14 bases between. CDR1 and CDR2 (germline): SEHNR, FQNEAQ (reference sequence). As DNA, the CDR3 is TGTGCCAGCAGCTTGGGTTTTGGGGAGATGAACACTGAAGCTTTCTTT. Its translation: CASSLGFGEMNTEAFF. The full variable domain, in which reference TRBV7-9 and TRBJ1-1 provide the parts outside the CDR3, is DTGVSQNPRHKITKRGQNVTFRCDPISEHNRLYWYRQTLGQGPEFLTYFQNEAQLEKSRLLSDRFSAERPKGSFSTLEIQRTEQGDSAMYLCASSLGFGEMNTEAFFGQGTRLTVV.

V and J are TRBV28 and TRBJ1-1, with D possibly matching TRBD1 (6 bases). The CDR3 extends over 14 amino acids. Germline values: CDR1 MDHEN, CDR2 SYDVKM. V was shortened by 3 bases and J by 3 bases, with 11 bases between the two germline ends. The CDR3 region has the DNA TGTGCCAGCAGTTTGCCGGACAGATACACTGAAGCTTTCTTT. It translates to CASSLPDRYTEAFF. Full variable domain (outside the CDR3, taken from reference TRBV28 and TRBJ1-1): DVKVTQSSRYLVKRTGEKVFLECVQDMDHENMFWYRQDPGLGLRLIYFSYDVKMKEKGDIPEGYSVSREKKERFSLILESASTNQTSMYLCASSLPDRYTEAFFGQGTRLTVV.

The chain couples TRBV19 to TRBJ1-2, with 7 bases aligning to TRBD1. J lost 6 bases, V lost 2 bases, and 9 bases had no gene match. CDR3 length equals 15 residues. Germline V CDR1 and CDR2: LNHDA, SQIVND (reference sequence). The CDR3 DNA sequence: TGTGCCAGTAGTATAAGGAACAGGGGAGAGGATGGCTACACCTTC. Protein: CASSIRNRGEDGYTF.

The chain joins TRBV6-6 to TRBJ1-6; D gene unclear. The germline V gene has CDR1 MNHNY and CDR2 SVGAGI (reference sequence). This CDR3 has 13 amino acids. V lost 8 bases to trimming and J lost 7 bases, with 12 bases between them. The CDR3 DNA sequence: TGTGCCAGCTTAGACACCCTGAATTCACCCCTCCACTTT. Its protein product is CASLDTLNSPLHF.

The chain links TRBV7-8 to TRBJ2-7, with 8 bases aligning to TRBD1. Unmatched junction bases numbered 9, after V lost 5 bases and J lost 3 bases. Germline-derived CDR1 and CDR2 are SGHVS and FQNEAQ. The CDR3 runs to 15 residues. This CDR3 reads CASSPGPGGFYEQYF. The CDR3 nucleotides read TGTGCCAGCAGCCCCGGTCCAGGGGGCTTCTACGAGCAGTACTTC. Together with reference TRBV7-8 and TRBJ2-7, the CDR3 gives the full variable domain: GAGVSQSPRYKVAKRGQDVALRCDPISGHVSLFWYQQALGQGPEFLTYFQNEAQLDKSGLPSDRFFAERPEGSVSTLKIQRTQQEDSAVYLCASSPGPGGFYEQYFGPGTRLTVT.

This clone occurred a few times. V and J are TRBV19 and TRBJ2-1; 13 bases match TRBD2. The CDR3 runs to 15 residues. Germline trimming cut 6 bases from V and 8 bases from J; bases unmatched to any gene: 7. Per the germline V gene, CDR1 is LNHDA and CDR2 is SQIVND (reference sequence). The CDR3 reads CASSPTSGRAHEQFF. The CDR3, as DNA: TGTGCCAGTAGCCCCACTAGCGGGAGGGCTCATGAGCAGTTCTTC.

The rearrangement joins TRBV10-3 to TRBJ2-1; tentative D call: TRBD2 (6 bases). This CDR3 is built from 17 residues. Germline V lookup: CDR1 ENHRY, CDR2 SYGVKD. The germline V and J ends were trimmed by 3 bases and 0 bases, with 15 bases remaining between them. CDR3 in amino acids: CAISDVVGLPSYNEQFF. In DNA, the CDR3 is TGTGCCATCAGTGACGTGGTAGGACTACCCTCCTACAATGAGCAGTTCTTC.

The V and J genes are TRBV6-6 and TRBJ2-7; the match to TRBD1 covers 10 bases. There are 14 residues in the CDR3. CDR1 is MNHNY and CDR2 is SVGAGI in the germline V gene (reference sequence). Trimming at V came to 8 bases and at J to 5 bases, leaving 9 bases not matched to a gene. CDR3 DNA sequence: TGTGCCAGCTCGGACAGGGGGGAAAATGACGAGCAGTACTTC. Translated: CASSDRGENDEQYF.

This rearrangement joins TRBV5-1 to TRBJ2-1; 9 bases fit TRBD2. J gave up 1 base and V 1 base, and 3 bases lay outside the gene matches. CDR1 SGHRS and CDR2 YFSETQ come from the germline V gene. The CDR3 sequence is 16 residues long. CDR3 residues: CASSLSLAGSYNEQFF. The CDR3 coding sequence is TGCGCCAGCAGCTTGTCGCTAGCGGGGTCCTACAATGAGCAGTTCTTC.

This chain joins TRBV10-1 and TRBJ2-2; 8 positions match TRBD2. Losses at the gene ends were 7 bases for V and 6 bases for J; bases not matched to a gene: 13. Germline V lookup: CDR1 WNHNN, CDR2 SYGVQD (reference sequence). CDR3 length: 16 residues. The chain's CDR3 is CASNRSSGSFPGELFF. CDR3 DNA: TGCGCCAGCAACCGCTCGAGCGGGAGTTTTCCCGGGGAGCTGTTTTTT.

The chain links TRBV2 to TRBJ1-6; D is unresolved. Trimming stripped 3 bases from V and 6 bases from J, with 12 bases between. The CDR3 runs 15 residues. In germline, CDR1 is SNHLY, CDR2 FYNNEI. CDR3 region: CASSDSGPGNSPLHF. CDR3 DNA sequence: TGTGCCAGCAGTGATAGTGGGCCGGGTAATTCACCCCTCCACTTT. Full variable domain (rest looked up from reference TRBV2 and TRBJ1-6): EPEVTQTPSHQVTQMGQEVILRCVPISNHLYFYWYRQILGQKVEFLVSFYNNEISEKSEIFDDQFSVERPDGSNFTLKIRSTKLEDSAMYFCASSDSGPGNSPLHFGNGTRLTVT.

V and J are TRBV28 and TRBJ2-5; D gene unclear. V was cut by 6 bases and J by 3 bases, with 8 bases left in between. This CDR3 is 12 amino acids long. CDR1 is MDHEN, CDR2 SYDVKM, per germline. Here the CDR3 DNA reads TGTGCCAGCAGCCGGACGGAAGAGACCCAGTACTTC. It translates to CASSRTEETQYF.

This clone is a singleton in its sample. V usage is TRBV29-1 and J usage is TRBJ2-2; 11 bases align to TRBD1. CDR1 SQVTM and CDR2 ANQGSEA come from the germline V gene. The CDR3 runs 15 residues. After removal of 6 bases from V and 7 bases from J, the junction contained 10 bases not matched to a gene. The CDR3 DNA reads TGCAGCGTCCCGGGACAGGGGGGCGTCGACGGGGAGCTGTTTTTT. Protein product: CSVPGQGGVDGELFF.

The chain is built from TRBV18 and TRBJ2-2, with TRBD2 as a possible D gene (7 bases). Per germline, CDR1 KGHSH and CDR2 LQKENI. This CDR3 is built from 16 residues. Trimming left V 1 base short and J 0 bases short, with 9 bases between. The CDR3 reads CASSPQGGPNTGELFF. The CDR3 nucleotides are TGTGCCAGCTCACCACAGGGGGGGCCGAACACCGGGGAGCTGTTTTTT.

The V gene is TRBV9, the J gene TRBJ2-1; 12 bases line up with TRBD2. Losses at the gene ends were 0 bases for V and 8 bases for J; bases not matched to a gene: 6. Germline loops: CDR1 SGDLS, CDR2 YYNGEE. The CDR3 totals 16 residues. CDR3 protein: CASSVGLAGGIDEQFF. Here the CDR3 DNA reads TGTGCCAGCAGCGTAGGGCTAGCGGGAGGGATTGATGAGCAGTTCTTC.

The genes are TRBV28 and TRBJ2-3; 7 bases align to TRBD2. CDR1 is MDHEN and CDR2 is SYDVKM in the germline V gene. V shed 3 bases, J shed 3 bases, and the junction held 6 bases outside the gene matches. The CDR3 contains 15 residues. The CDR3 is CASSFRGDGTDTQYF. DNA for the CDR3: TGTGCCAGCAGTTTCCGGGGGGATGGGACAGATACGCAGTATTTT.